This entry lists 10 T cell receptor beta chains sequenced from one sample in a study of shared clonotypes between healthy human individuals. Using immunoSEQ multiplex PCR, the repertoire was profiled, and TCRdb retains in-frame clones only, with some absent. The sample carries about 2.1 million clones, approximately 94% recorded once. CD45RO-negative, CCR7-selected cells formed the naive CD8 fraction, which excluded terminally differentiated effector memory CD45RA+ cells. The sequenced sample was naive CD8+ T cells from PBMCs. These receptors came from a man younger than 35 in good health. Some clones in this sample may be carry-over from other donors' samples.

The chain uses TRBV7-3 and TRBJ2-1, with TRBD2 matching over 9 bases. With V trimmed by 1 base and J by 6 bases, 4 bases remained unmatched. The CDR3 consists of 15 residues. Germline V gene sequence: CDR1 SGHTA, CDR2 FQGTGA. The CDR3 DNA follows: TGTGCCAGCAGCTTAAGCGGCGGGAGGGCCAATGAGCAGTTCTTC. Residues: CASSLSGGRANEQFF.

The rearrangement joins TRBV28 to TRBJ2-1; D uncertain. Trimming shortened V by 6 bases and J by 4 bases, and 13 bases separated the two germline ends. CDR1 MDHEN and CDR2 SYDVKM come from the germline V gene. The CDR3 totals 14 residues. This chain's CDR3 is CASSPARPYNEQFF. The CDR3 nucleotides are TGTGCCAGCAGCCCAGCCCGTCCATACAATGAGCAGTTCTTC.

V gene TRBV19 combines with J gene TRBJ2-7; 7 nucleotides align to TRBD2. CDR3 length: 13 amino acids. J lost 7 bases, V lost 3 bases, and 6 bases had no gene match. Germline CDR1 reads LNHDA; CDR2 reads SQIVND (reference sequence). CDR3 coding DNA: TGTGCCAGTAGTATGAGCGGGGCGAGTGAGCAGTACTTC. Its protein product is CASSMSGASEQYF. The full variable domain, completed using reference TRBV19 and TRBJ2-7, is DGGITQSPKYLFRKEGQNVTLSCEQNLNHDAMYWYRQDPGQGLRLIYYSQIVNDFQKGDIAEGYSVSREKKESFPLTVTSAQKNPTAFYLCASSMSGASEQYFGPGTRLTVT.

V and J are TRBV15 and TRBJ2-2, with 9 bases lining up with TRBD1. This CDR3 is built from 18 residues. From germline, CDR1 is LNHNV and CDR2 YYDKDF (reference sequence). The V and J ends lost 0 bases and 6 bases, in that order; junction bases with no gene match: 11. CDR3 in amino acids: CATSRDHSLGQGPGELFF. CDR3 DNA sequence: TGTGCCACCAGCAGAGATCACTCTTTGGGACAGGGTCCCGGGGAGCTGTTTTTT.

The chain employs TRBV2 and TRBJ2-3, with no clear D. V gave up 5 bases and J gave up 0 bases, with 18 bases separating them. Germline-derived CDR1 and CDR2 are SNHLY and FYNNEI. The CDR3 runs to 17 residues. This CDR3 is CASSHPYRVTSTDTQYF. The CDR3 region has the DNA TGTGCCAGCAGTCATCCTTATCGGGTAACTAGCACAGATACGCAGTATTTT.

This rearrangement joins TRBV14 to TRBJ2-7, with a weak D call TRBD2 (6 bases). Trimming stripped 4 bases from V and 4 bases from J, with 17 bases between. Germline CDR1 and CDR2: SGHDN and FVKESK. This CDR3 contains 15 residues. The CDR3 loop reads CASSPRSGTVYEQYF. CDR3 coding DNA: TGTGCCAGCAGCCCAAGATCCGGGACTGTGTACGAGCAGTACTTC.

In DNA, the CDR3 is TGTGCCAGCAGCCCCCTCGGCCAGGGGGCGGGGGATACGCAGTATTTT. Protein: CASSPLGQGAGDTQYF. The chain employs TRBV5-8 and TRBJ2-3; 8 bases align to TRBD1. The CDR3 has 16 amino acids. The V gene end was trimmed by 4 bases and the J gene end by 6 bases; junction bases not matched to a gene: 13. Germline assignment: CDR1 SGHTS and CDR2 YDEGEE.

The chain uses TRBV4-3 and TRBJ2-1; 8 bases map to TRBD1. CDR3 size: 16 residues. V dropped 1 base and J dropped 4; count of bases not matched to a gene: 6. CDR1 is LGHNA, CDR2 YSLEER, per germline. The CDR3, as DNA: TGCGCCAGCAGCCAAGCGCAGGGGGCAATTTACAATGAGCAGTTCTTC. Translating gives CASSQAQGAIYNEQFF.

The rearrangement joins TRBV27 to TRBJ1-1; 8 bases are shared with TRBD1. The length of the CDR3 is 14 residues. V shed 5 bases, J shed 6 bases, and the junction held 8 bases outside the gene matches. Per the germline V gene, CDR1 is MNHEY and CDR2 is SMNVEV (reference sequence). The CDR3 nucleotides read TGTGCCAGCAGTATTGGACAGGGAGCCTCTGAAGCTTTCTTT. Translated: CASSIGQGASEAFF.

CDR3: CAISNGTGGSIGYTF. The CDR3 DNA reads as TGTGCCATCAGCAACGGGACAGGGGGGTCCATCGGCTACACCTTC. V is TRBV10-3 and J is TRBJ1-2, with TRBD1 identical over 11 bases. This CDR3 is built from 15 residues. From germline, CDR1 is ENHRY and CDR2 SYGVKD. V lost 6 bases and J lost 8; bases outside the gene matches: 11.